These 28 T cell receptor beta chains were all obtained from the same sample, sequenced in a study of blood T cell repertoires in COVID-19. Libraries were prepared by immunoSEQ multiplex PCR; TCRdb keeps only in-frame clonotypes and omits some of them. The data contain about 110,000 clones, about 88% of them singletons. Material: peripheral blood. The receptors shown here come from a human donor in a cohort sampled during active COVID-19.

The rearrangement uses TRBV2 and TRBJ1-1, with 10 bases identical to TRBD1. V lost 6 bases, J lost 0 bases, and 4 bases stayed unmatched. The CDR3 spans 15 residues. Germline lookup yields CDR1 SNHLY and CDR2 FYNNEI. This CDR3 is CASSEGQGMNTEAFF. The CDR3 DNA sequence: TGTGCCAGCAGCGAGGGACAGGGGATGAACACTGAAGCTTTCTTT.

The V and J genes are TRBV5-1 and TRBJ2-7; 9 bases line up with TRBD2. CDR1 SGHRS and CDR2 YFSETQ come from the germline V gene. CDR3 length: 14 residues. V lost 3 bases and J lost 7; bases outside the gene matches: 8. The CDR3 reads CASSWTSETGEQYF. Written as DNA, the CDR3 is TGCGCCAGCAGCTGGACTAGCGAAACGGGGGAGCAGTACTTC.

This clone appeared once. This chain uses TRBV5-1 with TRBJ2-5, with a weak D call TRBD1 (6 bases). Per germline, CDR1 SGHRS and CDR2 YFSETQ. The germline V and J ends were trimmed by 2 bases and 4 bases, with 15 bases remaining between them. The CDR3 covers 15 residues. Here the CDR3 DNA reads TGCGCCAGCAGCTTACAGGGACGACAGAGAGAGACCCAGTACTTC. Its translation: CASSLQGRQRETQYF.

V and J are TRBV6-5 and TRBJ1-4; TRBD1 aligns across 7 bases. Germline V gives CDR1 MNHEY, CDR2 SVGAGI. J was trimmed by 8 bases and V by 8 bases; bases with no gene match: 14. This CDR3 is 15 amino acids long. The CDR3 DNA reads as TGTGCCAGCGGGGACAGTATAGGAACAACCGAAAAACTGTTTTTT. Translated, it gives CASGDSIGTTEKLFF.

The chain has TRBV18 and TRBJ1-4, with TRBD1 identical over 9 bases. There are 20 residues in the CDR3. J lost 7 bases, V lost 0 bases, and 18 bases had no gene match. Germline CDR1 KGHSH, CDR2 LQKENI. DNA of the CDR3: TGTGCCAGCTCACCACCGGTCGGGACAGGGCTGCCTAGGTTCGGTGAAAAACTGTTTTTT. Translation gives CASSPPVGTGLPRFGEKLFF.

The V gene is TRBV3-1 (or the pseudogene TRBV3-2), the J gene TRBJ1-1; TRBD1 matches 7 bases. The germline V gene has CDR1 LGHDT and CDR2 YNNKEL (reference sequence). With 5 bases clipped from V and 1 base from J, the junction kept 4 bases outside the gene matches. The CDR3 length is 14 residues. In DNA, the CDR3 is TGTGCCAGCAGCTTAAGGACAGGGAACACTGAAGCTTTCTTT. Translated: CASSLRTGNTEAFF.

V usage is TRBV13 and J usage is TRBJ2-7; TRBD2 aligns across 10 bases. CDR1 and CDR2 from the germline V gene are PRHDT and FYEKMQ (reference sequence). Trimming took 4 bases from V and 2 from J; bases not matched to a gene: 8. The CDR3 length is 16 residues. The CDR3 DNA is TGTGCCAGCAGCTCCTACTCTAGCGGGAGTCCCTACGAGCAGTACTTC. Translation: CASSSYSSGSPYEQYF.

This rearrangement joins TRBV15 to TRBJ2-2; tentative D call: TRBD2 (6 bases). Germline lookup yields CDR1 LNHNV and CDR2 YYDKDF (reference sequence). V was clipped by 6 bases and J by 4 bases, with 21 bases between them. The CDR3 sequence is 17 residues long. CDR3 amino acids: CATSGGWGRDFTGELFF. The CDR3 nucleotides are TGTGCCACCAGTGGGGGGTGGGGCAGAGACTTCACCGGGGAGCTGTTTTTT.

The chain recombines TRBV6-2 or TRBV6-3 with TRBJ1-4; possibly TRBD1 for D (6 bases). This CDR3 is built from 14 residues. The V and J ends lost 2 bases and 7 bases respectively, with 11 bases between them. CDR1 is MNHEY and CDR2 is SVGEGT in the germline V gene. CDR3 region: CASSYGQLGEKLFF. The CDR3 DNA reads as TGTGCCAGCAGTTACGGACAGCTAGGTGAAAAACTGTTTTTT.

V gene TRBV29-1 combines with J gene TRBJ2-7; D perhaps matches TRBD1 (5 bases). The CDR3 is 13 residues long. Germline loops: CDR1 SQVTM, CDR2 ANQGSEA. V lost 5 bases and J lost 0, with 11 bases in between. The CDR3 DNA is TGCAGCGTTATTCCCGACAGCTCCTACGAGCAGTACTTC. Protein product: CSVIPDSSYEQYF.

This clone was counted at least ten times. CDR3 nucleotide sequence: TGCGCCAGCAGCCAAGGACAAGGGGGAACCTACGAGCAGTACTTC. Amino acids: CASSQGQGGTYEQYF. V is TRBV4-1 and J is TRBJ2-7; maybe TRBD1 (6 bases). The germline CDR1 and CDR2 sequences are MGHRA and YSYEKL. CDR3 length: 15 amino acids. V was shortened by 1 base and J by 2 bases, with 12 bases between the two germline ends.

V gene TRBV18 combines with J gene TRBJ2-3; 8 bases agree with TRBD2. There are 16 residues in the CDR3. After removal of 5 bases from V and 0 bases from J, the junction contained 7 bases not matched to a gene. Germline CDR1 KGHSH, CDR2 LQKENI. Here the CDR3 DNA reads TGTGCCAGCTCAAAGGCTAGCGGGCCCAGCACAGATACGCAGTATTTT. Translated, it gives CASSKASGPSTDTQYF.

The gene calls are TRBV11-2 and TRBJ2-1, with 8 bases matching TRBD2. V shed 5 bases, J shed 4 bases, and the junction held 16 bases outside the gene matches. The CDR3 runs 18 residues. In germline, CDR1 is SGHAT, CDR2 FQNNGV. The DNA for the CDR3 is TGTGCCAGCAGCAAGGGGGTGGGTAGCGGGATACCTTACAATGAGCAGTTCTTC. This translates into CASSKGVGSGIPYNEQFF.

V and J are TRBV5-5 and TRBJ1-2; possible D gene TRBD1, 6 bases. This CDR3 has 15 amino acids. Germline V gives CDR1 SGHKS, CDR2 YYEKEE (reference sequence). The germline V and J ends were trimmed by 4 bases and 0 bases, with 13 bases remaining between them. The chain's CDR3 is CASSNRVGANYGYTF. In DNA form, the CDR3 reads TGTGCCAGCAGCAACAGGGTTGGGGCTAACTATGGCTACACCTTC.

This clone showed up just once. The CDR3 protein is CASTFTGVTGELFF. The DNA for the CDR3 is TGTGCCAGTACCTTCACAGGGGTCACCGGGGAGCTGTTTTTT. V is TRBV6-5 and J is TRBJ2-2, with 7 bases lining up with TRBD1. J was trimmed by 4 bases and V by 9 bases; bases with no gene match: 8. This CDR3 spans 14 amino acids. Looked up from germline, CDR1 is MNHEY and CDR2 is SVGAGI.

This clone has just a few counts. The same CDR3 arises from other DNA sequences in this sample as well. The CDR3 is CASNRDSPGGYEQYF. The CDR3 bases are TGTGCCAGCAATCGGGACAGCCCGGGTGGCTACGAGCAGTACTTC. V usage is TRBV6-5 and J usage is TRBJ2-7, with TRBD1 matching 7 bases. Trimming removed 7 bases from V and 3 bases from J; junction bases left unmatched: 12. Germline CDR1 is MNHEY and CDR2 is SVGAGI. This CDR3 comprises 15 residues.

The table lists this clone with a few counts. CDR3 residues: CASSQAGFQETQYF. The CDR3, as DNA: TGCGCCAGCAGCCAAGCAGGGTTTCAAGAGACCCAGTACTTC. The chain carries TRBV4-1 and TRBJ2-5; weak D call: TRBD1 (5 bases). Trimming left V 1 base short and J 2 bases short, with 8 bases between. The germline V gene encodes CDR1 MGHRA and CDR2 YSYEKL. The CDR3 has 14 residues.

CDR3 region: CSVGSDYGYTF. The CDR3 nucleotides are TGCAGCGTTGGGTCGGACTATGGCTACACCTTC. The genes are TRBV29-1 and TRBJ1-2; D not certain. CDR1 is SQVTM, CDR2 ANQGSEA, per germline. Deletions cut 4 bases from V and 3 bases from J, with 6 bases between. The CDR3 extends over 11 amino acids.

The V call is TRBV3-1 (or the pseudogene TRBV3-2), the J call TRBJ2-2, with D maybe TRBD2 (6 bases). The V end was cut by 1 base, the J end by 4 bases, with 10 bases between. The CDR3 is made up of 15 amino acids. Germline loops: CDR1 LGHDT, CDR2 YNNKEL (reference sequence). Here the CDR3 reads CASSQVKTSTGELFF. In DNA, the CDR3 is TGTGCCAGCAGCCAAGTTAAGACTAGCACCGGGGAGCTGTTTTTT.

This chain's CDR3 is CASSMGLEGDEQYF. CDR3 in DNA: TGTGCCAGTAGTATGGGGCTAGAAGGGGACGAGCAGTACTTC. This sequence joins TRBV19 and TRBJ2-7; a weak D match, TRBD1 (5 bases). Germline V lookup: CDR1 LNHDA, CDR2 SQIVND (reference sequence). CDR3 length equals 14 residues. The V gene lost 3 bases and the J gene lost 5 bases, with 14 bases spanning the gap.

J is TRBJ1-1 and V is TRBV28, with 9 bases aligning to TRBD1. This CDR3 has 15 residues. V was clipped by 4 bases and J by 1 base; unmatched bases: 4. Germline CDR1 reads MDHEN; CDR2 reads SYDVKM. This CDR3 is CASSYRDRANTEAFF. CDR3 sequence (DNA): TGTGCCAGCAGTTACCGGGACAGGGCGAACACTGAAGCTTTCTTT.

The rearrangement uses TRBV3-1 (or the pseudogene TRBV3-2) and TRBJ2-3; 12 bases map to TRBD2. Germline values: CDR1 LGHDT, CDR2 YNNKEL (reference sequence). The J segment lost 4 bases and the V segment lost 0 bases, leaving 8 bases of the junction unmatched. This CDR3 is built from 18 residues. CDR3: CASSQDYTGLAGSDTQYF. The CDR3 DNA sequence: TGTGCCAGCAGCCAAGATTATACAGGACTAGCGGGATCAGATACGCAGTATTTT.

J is TRBJ2-1 and V is TRBV29-1; TRBD1 is a possible D gene (6 bases). V was clipped by 6 bases and J by 12 bases, with 15 bases between them. The CDR3 has 11 amino acids. Germline V CDR1 and CDR2: SQVTM, ANQGSEA. This CDR3 is CSVPRDTRQFF. CDR3 in DNA: TGCAGCGTGCCTCGGGACACCCGGCAGTTCTTC.

This chain joins TRBV6-5 and TRBJ2-3; 7 bases align to TRBD2. The CDR3 length is 15 residues. Germline CDR1 and CDR2: MNHEY and SVGAGI. The trim removed 7 bases at V and 3 bases at J, leaving 10 bases unmatched. The CDR3 spells CASTLGGSKTDTQYF. CDR3 nucleotides: TGTGCCAGCACCTTAGGCGGGAGTAAGACAGATACGCAGTATTTT.

This clone was seen once. The rearrangement links TRBV7-9 to TRBJ1-1, with D possibly being TRBD1 (6 bases). CDR3 size: 14 residues. Germline lookup yields CDR1 SEHNR and CDR2 FQNEAQ (reference sequence). V lost 5 bases to trimming and J lost 7 bases, with 17 bases between them. As DNA, the CDR3 is TGTGCCAGCAGCACAGGGATAGGGGCCCGTGAAGCTTTCTTT. Its translation: CASSTGIGAREAFF.

This chain joins TRBV5-4 and TRBJ2-7; 9 nucleotides line up with TRBD1. CDR1 SGHNT and CDR2 YYREEE come from the germline V gene (reference sequence). This CDR3 is built from 14 residues. J gave up 3 bases and V 1 base, and 2 bases lay outside the gene matches. The CDR3 loop reads CASSLPGQGYEQYF. DNA for the CDR3: TGTGCCAGCAGCTTGCCGGGACAGGGCTACGAGCAGTACTTC.

The V call is TRBV6-2 or TRBV6-3, the J call TRBJ1-1; 8 nucleotides align to TRBD1. V lost 4 bases to trimming and J lost 6 bases; unmatched junction nucleotides: 4. There are 13 residues in the CDR3. Germline V gene sequence: CDR1 MNHEY, CDR2 SVGEGT. CDR3 residues: CASSLTGVAEAFF. CDR3 nucleotide sequence: TGTGCCAGCAGTTTGACAGGGGTCGCTGAAGCTTTCTTT.

The chain employs TRBV7-9 and TRBJ1-2; 8 bases align to TRBD1. Trimming took 6 bases from V and 4 from J; bases not matched to a gene: 7. The length of the CDR3 is 14 residues. Germline loops: CDR1 SEHNR, CDR2 FQNEAQ (reference sequence). The CDR3 nucleotides read TGTGCCAGCAGTCCGAACAGGGGGAGCTATGGCTACACCTTC. The encoded protein is CASSPNRGSYGYTF.